These 8 T cell receptor beta chains share one sample of origin, sequenced in a study of molecular identifiers for immune sequencing clone quantification. TCRdb reprocessed the PCR reads via MiXCR and lists one record per CDR3 protein. The sample holds tens of thousands of distinct CDR3 sequences; 15% to 20% are singletons and the top ten take approximately 1.5%. The source material was naive CD8+ T cells from blood, with Jurkat cell RNA spiked in. The sample's subset: FACS-sorted CD8+CD4-CCR7+CD45RA+ naive T cells. These TCRs come from a human donor in good health. Some libraries in this study had Jurkat cell RNA spiked in.

As for this clonotype: One base away lies a much larger clone, so this may be a sequencing read error. The chain uses TRBV19 and TRBJ2-1; 10 bases agree with TRBD2. Germline V gene sequence: CDR1 LNHDA, CDR2 SQIVND (reference sequence). V lost 3 bases and J lost 8; bases outside the gene matches: 4. The length of the CDR3 is 14 residues. In DNA form, the CDR3 reads TGTGCCAGTAGTATGTTAGGGACTAGCGATGAGCAGTTCTTC. This gives the protein CASSMLGTSDEQFF. Variable domain in full (rest from reference TRBV19 and TRBJ2-1): DGGITQSPKYLFRKEGQNVTLSCEQNLNHDAMYWYRQDPGQGLRLIYYSQIVNDFQKGDIAEGYSVSREKKESFPLTVTSAQKNPTAFYLCASSMLGTSDEQFFGPGTRLTVL.

The sample holds many counts of this clonotype. For the CDR3, the DNA is TGCAGCGTACGGGACAGGGCTGCCTACGAGCAGTACTTC. Translation gives CSVRDRAAYEQYF. The chain recombines TRBV29-1 with TRBJ2-7; 9 positions agree with TRBD1. The germline gives CDR1 SQVTM, CDR2 ANQGSEA. CDR3 length equals 13 residues. Trimming at V came to 6 bases and at J to 2 bases, leaving 5 bases not matched to a gene.

The chain couples TRBV5-6 to TRBJ1-1, with D possibly being TRBD1 (6 bases). Germline V gives CDR1 SGHDT, CDR2 YYEEEE. This CDR3 has 14 residues. Trimming stripped 3 bases from V and 0 bases from J, with 9 bases between. The CDR3 loop is CASSWGDMNTEAFF. The CDR3, as DNA: TGTGCCAGCAGCTGGGGGGACATGAACACTGAAGCTTTCTTT.

Many counts were recorded for this clonotype. This chain links TRBV19 with TRBJ2-2; maybe TRBD2 (5 bases). The CDR3 totals 14 residues. V lost 5 bases, J lost 4 bases, and 11 bases lay in between. The germline gives CDR1 LNHDA, CDR2 SQIVND (reference sequence). This CDR3 is CASSPGVGTGELFF. CDR3 DNA sequence: TGTGCCAGTAGTCCCGGGGTAGGCACCGGGGAGCTGTTTTTT. Variable domain in full (rest from reference TRBV19 and TRBJ2-2): DGGITQSPKYLFRKEGQNVTLSCEQNLNHDAMYWYRQDPGQGLRLIYYSQIVNDFQKGDIAEGYSVSREKKESFPLTVTSAQKNPTAFYLCASSPGVGTGELFFGEGSRLTVL.

A few counts support this clonotype. The CDR3 loop reads CASSLVAGVTTEAFF. CDR3 in DNA: TGTGCCAGCAGCTTAGTGGCAGGGGTGACCACTGAAGCTTTCTTT. This chain uses TRBV7-8 with TRBJ1-1; D might be TRBD1 (6 bases). The CDR3 runs 15 residues. V lost 1 base to trimming and J lost 4 bases, with 13 bases between them. The germline V gene has CDR1 SGHVS and CDR2 FQNEAQ.

This clonotype was observed at least ten times. The chain is built from TRBV7-9 and TRBJ2-7; 9 positions match TRBD2. Germline V lookup: CDR1 SEHNR, CDR2 FQNEAQ (reference sequence). The J segment lost 4 bases and the V segment lost 10 bases, leaving 8 bases of the junction unmatched. The CDR3 is 13 residues long. CDR3 coding DNA: TGTGCCACAGCGGCTAGCGGGGCTTACGAGCAGTACTTC. Protein: CATAASGAYEQYF.

Ten or more counts support this clonotype. CDR3 nucleotides: TGTGCCAGCAGCTTACAACCCCAGGGGAGGTACAATTCACCCCTCCACTTT. Amino acid sequence: CASSLQPQGRYNSPLHF. The genes are TRBV7-6 and TRBJ1-6, with D perhaps TRBD1 (6 bases). V was cut by 2 bases and J by 7 bases, with 18 bases left in between. The CDR3 is made up of 17 amino acids. The V gene's germline CDR1 is SGHVS and CDR2 FNYEAQ. Drawing the rest from reference TRBV7-6 and TRBJ1-6, the complete variable domain is GAGVSQSPRYKVTKRGQDVALRCDPISGHVSLYWYRQALGQGPEFLTYFNYEAQQDKSGLPNDRFSAERPEGSISTLTIQRTEQRDSAMYRCASSLQPQGRYNSPLHFGNGTRLTVT.

This clonotype was seen at least ten times. This chain uses TRBV9 with TRBJ2-2; D unresolved. The CDR3 length is 17 residues. V lost 4 bases, J lost 3 bases, and 19 bases lay in between. Germline V gene data show CDR1 as SGDLS and CDR2 as YYNGEE. Written as DNA, the CDR3 is TGTGCCAGCAGCCGCCCCTCCGGGTCTGGTGACACCGGGGAGCTGTTTTTT. Amino acids: CASSRPSGSGDTGELFF.